The clone carrying this T cell receptor (beta chain) was seen more than once but under ten times. Its specificity is unknown. Unique-molecular-identifier-tagged TCR beta cDNA libraries were used. TCRdb independently ran MiXCR on the PCR reads; one entry per CDR3 protein. Here the sample spans roughly 870,000 distinct CDR3 sequences, 53% being singletons. The germline V gene has CDR1 DFQATT and CDR2 SNEGSKA (reference sequence). This CDR3 spans 17 amino acids. The V and J ends lost 6 bases and 2 bases respectively, with 26 bases between them. The entry originates in a study of post-analysis software for immune sequencing data. Study observations and caveats: TRBV5-6, TRBV5-1 and TRBV20-1 belonged to a set of roughly 5 TRBV segments that were more frequent in patients than controls.

V is TRBV20-1 and J is TRBJ2-7; D may match TRBD1 or TRBD2 (5 bases each). This clonotype was obtained from a girl aged 10-17 years with multiple sclerosis. The sample was blood. CDR3 bases: TGCAGTGCCAAGTCAGGGCAGGAGGATCCGAGGGCCTACGAGCAGTACTTC. Its translation: CSAKSGQEDPRAYEQYF.